These T cell receptor beta chains were read from a single sample in a study of T cells after yellow fever vaccination. TCRdb passed the 5' RACE reads through MiXCR, listing each CDR3 protein once. Of some 160,000 distinct CDR3 sequences listed, 6.5% to 8.5% are singletons. Sequences were derived from CD4+ T cells sorted from PBMCs, sampled 5 to 6 days after the first yellow fever vaccination. These TCRs come from a man between 18 and 35 years old who received the YFV17D yellow fever vaccine. Each CDR3 is given with its conserved first and last residue. The D gene is left open where the match is weak. A clone size is listed for some rows: how often the clone was seen (once, few, many), or a class if it is expanded.

size,D,J,V,length,CDR3,DNA
.,.,TRBJ2-7,TRBV20-1,16,CSASPLGGRVSYEQYF,TGCAGTGCTTCCCCTTTGGGGGGCAGAGTTTCCTACGAGCAGTACTTC
many,.,TRBJ2-7,TRBV6-2/TRBV6-3,16,CASAFTGQTSSYEQYF,TGTGCCAGCGCCTTTACAGGACAAACTAGCTCCTACGAGCAGTACTTC
many,.,TRBJ1-4,TRBV6-5,14,CASSRRPVDEKLFF,TGTGCCAGCAGCCGCCGCCCGGTCGATGAAAAACTGTTTTTT
.,.,TRBJ1-5,TRBV19,11,CASTPGQPQHF,TGTGCCAGTACCCCGGGGCAGCCCCAGCATTTT
.,TRBD1,TRBJ1-3,TRBV7-2,15,CASSSWTGTGNTIYF,TGTGCCAGCAGCTCCTGGACAGGGACTGGAAACACCATATATTTT
few,.,TRBJ1-5,TRBV21-1,13,CARWTGGNQPQHF,TGTGCCAGATGGACAGGGGGCAATCAGCCCCAGCATTTT
few,.,TRBJ2-5,TRBV18,14,CASSPPSGGETQYF,TGTGCCAGCTCACCACCTAGCGGCGGGGAGACCCAGTACTTC
few,TRBD1,TRBJ1-2,TRBV24-1,16,CATSEDDRAANYGYTF,TGTGCCACCAGTGAAGATGACAGGGCGGCTAACTATGGCTACACCTTC
many,.,TRBJ1-3,TRBV6-5,14,CASSPPGSGNTIYF,TGTGCCAGCAGTCCCCCAGGATCTGGAAACACCATATATTTT
few,.,TRBJ1-6,TRBV2,13,CASRWDINSPLHF,TGTGCCAGCAGATGGGACATTAATTCACCCCTCCACTTT
few,TRBD1,TRBJ1-1,TRBV6-1,14,CASSAPTGRTEAFF,TGTGCCAGCAGTGCCCCGACAGGGAGAACTGAAGCTTTCTTT
.,.,TRBJ1-1,TRBV5-1,11,CASRNEGEAFF,TGCGCCAGCAGGAATGAGGGGGAGGCTTTCTTT
few,.,TRBJ1-5,TRBV20-1,12,CSGSGSNQPQHF,TGCAGTGGGTCAGGTAGCAATCAGCCCCAGCATTTT
few,.,TRBJ1-3,TRBV6-5,14,CASRDSRGGNTIYF,TGTGCCAGCAGGGACTCTAGGGGTGGAAACACCATATATTTT
.,TRBD2,TRBJ2-3,TRBV13,17,CASSLASGTSSTGTQYF,TGTGCCAGCAGCTTAGCTTCCGGGACTAGCAGCACCGGTACGCAGTATTTT
.,.,TRBJ2-3,TRBV5-4,12,CASSRTEDTQYF,TGTGCCAGCAGCCGGACAGAAGATACGCAGTATTTT
many,.,TRBJ2-2,TRBV5-1,13,CASSLIGTGELFF,TGCGCCAGCAGCTTAATAGGGACCGGGGAGCTGTTTTTT
few,.,TRBJ1-1,TRBV12-3/TRBV12-4,14,CASSLFQGGTEAFF,TGTGCCAGCAGTTTATTCCAGGGAGGGACTGAAGCTTTCTTT
few,TRBD2,TRBJ2-1,TRBV12-3/TRBV12-4,15,CASSTGLAGGHEQFF,TGTGCCAGCAGCACCGGACTAGCGGGGGGGCATGAGCAGTTCTTC
many,.,TRBJ2-7,TRBV5-5,14,CASSLRASSYEQYF,TGTGCCAGCAGCTTAAGGGCCTCCTCCTACGAGCAGTACTTC
many,.,TRBJ1-6,TRBV18,18,CASSPNGQASGWNSPLHF,TGTGCCAGCTCACCAAACGGGCAGGCCTCGGGCTGGAATTCACCCCTCCACTTT
many,.,TRBJ2-5,TRBV6-5,13,CASSYFAGETQYF,TGTGCCAGCAGTTACTTCGCAGGGGAGACCCAGTACTTC
many,TRBD2,TRBJ2-3,TRBV5-1,15,CASSRYPRGADTQYF,TGCGCCAGCAGCCGCTACCCCCGGGGGGCAGATACGCAGTATTTT
many,.,TRBJ2-3,TRBV10-3,12,CAISEATDTQYF,TGTGCCATCAGTGAGGCCACAGATACGCAGTATTTT
.,.,TRBJ2-7,TRBV3-1,12,CASSRGGGEQYF,TGTGCCAGCAGCCGTGGTGGGGGCGAGCAGTACTTC
many,.,TRBJ2-1,TRBV4-2,15,CASSQENRADNEQFF,TGTGCCAGCAGCCAAGAAAACAGAGCCGACAATGAGCAGTTCTTC
many,TRBD2,TRBJ2-1,TRBV5-5,15,CASSLTGGDYNEQFF,TGTGCCAGCAGCTTGACCGGGGGGGACTACAATGAGCAGTTCTTC
.,TRBD2,TRBJ2-3,TRBV19,16,CASNGILAGSTDTQYF,TGTGCCAGTAACGGGATCCTAGCGGGGAGCACAGATACGCAGTATTTT
many,.,TRBJ2-5,TRBV20-1,13,CSAPGQGQETQYF,TGCAGTGCCCCTGGGCAGGGGCAAGAGACCCAGTACTTC
many,.,TRBJ2-5,TRBV5-1,13,CASSSPTGETQYF,TGCGCCAGCAGCTCCCCCACGGGAGAGACCCAGTACTTC
many,.,TRBJ2-3,TRBV5-1,16,CASSLQARPAGDTQYF,TGCGCCAGCAGCTTGCAGGCCAGGCCTGCCGGGGATACGCAGTATTTT
many,TRBD1,TRBJ2-7,TRBV7-2,16,CASSPEGTGGWEEQYF,TGTGCCAGCAGCCCCGAGGGGACAGGGGGTTGGGAAGAGCAGTACTTC
many,.,TRBJ2-5,TRBV20-1,9,CSATRTQYF,TGCAGTGCCACCCGGACCCAGTACTTC
.,.,TRBJ1-1,TRBV12-3/TRBV12-4,13,CASIATGELKAFF,TGTGCCAGCATTGCGACAGGAGAACTAAAAGCTTTCTTT
many,.,TRBJ1-1,TRBV20-1,13,CSASEQLNTEAFF,TGCAGTGCTAGCGAACAGCTGAACACTGAAGCTTTCTTT
many,.,TRBJ1-5,TRBV5-6,16,CASSLWAAFSNQPQHF,TGTGCCAGCAGCTTGTGGGCAGCCTTTAGCAATCAGCCCCAGCATTTT
many,.,TRBJ2-1,TRBV5-6,15,CASSSPGSSYNEQFF,TGTGCCAGCAGCTCCCCCGGGAGCTCCTACAATGAGCAGTTCTTC
many,.,TRBJ2-5,TRBV25-1,13,CASSARTEETQYF,TGTGCCAGCAGTGCTCGGACAGAAGAGACCCAGTACTTC
many,.,TRBJ1-1,TRBV4-3,14,CASSHSGSGTEAFF,TGCGCCAGCAGCCATTCCGGTTCCGGGACTGAAGCTTTCTTT
many,.,TRBJ2-3,TRBV4-1,14,CASSHGVRTDTQYF,TGCGCCAGCAGCCATGGGGTTCGCACAGATACGCAGTATTTT
many,.,TRBJ1-2,TRBV5-1,15,CASRVQQTPNYGYTF,TGCGCCAGCAGGGTACAGCAAACTCCTAACTATGGCTACACCTTC
many,.,TRBJ2-3,TRBV18,16,CASSSSNLQGADTQYF,TGTGCCAGCTCATCATCGAACCTACAGGGAGCCGATACGCAGTATTTT
.,TRBD2,TRBJ2-1,TRBV12-3/TRBV12-4,16,CASRGVAGDPHNERFF,TGTGCCAGCCGAGGGGTAGCGGGGGACCCCCACAATGAGCGGTTCTTC
many,.,TRBJ2-5,TRBV24-1,13,CATSDLSRETQYF,TGTGCCACCAGTGATTTGAGTCGAGAGACCCAGTACTTC
few,.,TRBJ1-1,TRBV7-2,14,CATTVVNGDTEAFF,TGTGCCACCACCGTCGTGAATGGGGACACTGAAGCTTTCTTT
few,.,TRBJ1-1,TRBV5-4,15,CASSPRVGGDSEAFF,TGTGCCAGCAGCCCCAGGGTTGGGGGCGATTCTGAAGCTTTCTTT